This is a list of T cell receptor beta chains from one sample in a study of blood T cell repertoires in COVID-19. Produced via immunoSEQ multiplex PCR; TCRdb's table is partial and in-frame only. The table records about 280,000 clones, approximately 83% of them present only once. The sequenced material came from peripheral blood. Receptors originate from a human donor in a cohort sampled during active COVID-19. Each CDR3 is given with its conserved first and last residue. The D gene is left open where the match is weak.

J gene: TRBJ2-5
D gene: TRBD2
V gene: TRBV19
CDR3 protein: CASSIGTKGETQYF

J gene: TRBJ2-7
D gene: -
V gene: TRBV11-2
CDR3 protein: CASSLVRGNEQYF

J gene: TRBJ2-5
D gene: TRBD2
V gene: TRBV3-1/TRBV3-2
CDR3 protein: CATHGSGSVWETQYF

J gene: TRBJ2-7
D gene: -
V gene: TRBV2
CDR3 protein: CASGRDGSSYEQYF

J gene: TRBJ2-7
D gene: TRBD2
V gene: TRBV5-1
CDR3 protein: CASSLTSGSYEQYF

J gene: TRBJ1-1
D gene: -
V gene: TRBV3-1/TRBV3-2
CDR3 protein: CASSRGQKAFF

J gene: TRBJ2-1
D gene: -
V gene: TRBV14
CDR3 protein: CASSLLAAVYNEQFF

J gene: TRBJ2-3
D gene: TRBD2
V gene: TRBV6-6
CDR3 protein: CASSYSSGSQTDTQYF

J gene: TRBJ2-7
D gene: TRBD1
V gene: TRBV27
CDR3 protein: CASSWSGQPYEQYF

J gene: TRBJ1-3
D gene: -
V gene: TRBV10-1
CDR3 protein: CASSSGSSGNTIYF

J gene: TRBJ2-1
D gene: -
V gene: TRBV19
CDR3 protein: CASSISPSSYNEQFF

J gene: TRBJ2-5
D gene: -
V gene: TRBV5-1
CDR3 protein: CASREGGRQETQYF

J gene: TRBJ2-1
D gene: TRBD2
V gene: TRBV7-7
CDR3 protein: CASSRGEGSYNEQFF

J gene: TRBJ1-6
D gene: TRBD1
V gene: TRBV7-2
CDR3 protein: CASSPRQGLSSYNSPLHF